This TCR beta chain was identified during a study of cytotoxic CD8 clonotypes in ibrutinib-treated CLL. Turning to the study itself: Within the patient group, approximately 10 were relapsed/refractory and some 14 treatment-naive, and approximately 17 were IGHV unmutated. Among patients, around 24 responded partially and 2 completely; 14 then stayed remitted and roughly 12 progressed after median around 66 months.

Generated by immunoSEQ multiplex PCR, the TCRdb table keeps only in-frame clones and is missing some. This table holds approximately 70,000 clones, just over 90% found once. The CDR3 is 18 amino acids. Germline V gene data show CDR1 as SGHDN and CDR2 as FVKESK. Trimming at V came to 5 bases and at J to 6 bases, leaving 17 bases not matched to a gene. This TCR was recovered from a human donor with chronic lymphocytic leukemia. The specimen was PBMCs, collected after 12 months of ibrutinib treatment. The genes are TRBV14 and TRBJ2-1; 9 nucleotides line up with TRBD2. The CDR3 nucleotides read TGTGCCAGCAGCAACTCGTACGTATGGCGGGAGGGTCCCAATGAGCAGTTCTTC. Translation gives CASSNSYVWREGPNEQFF.